The clone carrying this T cell receptor beta chain was counted between two and nine times. What it recognizes is unknown. This specimen belongs to a study of CD8+CD57+ T cells in acquired aplastic anemia. Study at large: DNA from sorted CD4+ and CD8+ cells averaged approximately 3.5 ug.

Patients selected for sequencing had displayed CD8+CD57+ cell expansion by flow cytometry. At the time of blood sampling, patients had not yet received any therapy. Study-wide findings and caveats: Found in both controls and patients were some 30 CD8+ CDR3 sequences. In CD8+ cells, Simpson's diversity showed no significant difference between patients and controls.

Profiling of TCR beta VDJ combinations and CDR3 sequences used genomic DNA as template. TCRdb re-derived calls from the reads in MiXCR, one entry per CDR3 protein. The sample holds approximately 190,000 distinct CDR3 sequences; approximately 48% are singletons and the top ten take about 9.5%. With 5 bases removed from V and 3 bases from J, the gap between germline ends came to 7 bases. CDR1 is SGHTA, CDR2 FQGNSA, per germline. The CDR3 loop spans 12 amino acids. This receptor was obtained from a human donor with aplastic anemia. The rearrangement links TRBV7-2 to TRBJ1-1; D gene ambiguous. Sequences were obtained from sorted CD4+, CD8+, or CD8+CD57+ T cells (not recorded which) from PBMCs. CDR3 sequence: CASSQVYTEAFF. For the CDR3, the DNA is TGTGCCAGCAGCCAGGTATACACTGAAGCTTTCTTT.